This TCR beta chain was recorded in a study of CD8 T cells in Susac syndrome. As controls, healthy donors matched for age and sex were used. Notes on the study in general: TCR sequencing and HLA analysis covered a relatively small number of individuals.

Points on this clonotype: Antigen specificity is unknown.

RNA in amounts of 0.5 to 1 ug was reverse transcribed with random hexamers. Amplification of TCR beta CDR3 by immunoSEQ multiplex PCR spanned 54 Vbeta and 13 Jbeta. TCRdb reanalysed the immunoSEQ multiplex PCR reads using MiXCR and keeps one entry per CDR3 protein. The sample carries about 190,000 distinct CDR3 sequences, approximately 94% recorded once. The sequence was collected from a human donor in good health. Sequencing used CD4+ T cells from PBMCs.

In DNA form, the CDR3 reads TGTGCCAGCAGCCCGACTAGAAGGCAGACCCAGTACTTC. Protein sequence: CASSPTRRQTQYF. The V gene is TRBV7-6, the J gene TRBJ2-5; D might be TRBD2 (6 bases). V shed 5 bases and J shed 6 bases, with 13 bases lying between them. This CDR3 spans 13 amino acids. Germline CDR1 and CDR2: SGHVS and FNYEAQ. Together with reference TRBV7-6 and TRBJ2-5, the CDR3 gives the full variable domain: GAGVSQSPRYKVTKRGQDVALRCDPISGHVSLYWYRQALGQGPEFLTYFNYEAQQDKSGLPNDRFSAERPEGSISTLTIQRTEQRDSAMYRCASSPTRRQTQYFGPGTRLLVL.